This entry lists 20 T cell receptor beta chains sequenced from one sample in a study of blood T cell repertoires in COVID-19. Produced via immunoSEQ multiplex PCR; TCRdb's table is partial and in-frame only. The profile shows about 370,000 clones, around 87% of them singletons. The sample comprised peripheral blood. The receptor source for this set is a man between 18 and 29 years old with active or convalescent COVID-19.

The CDR3 reads CASSGSGQGWETQYF. Written as DNA, the CDR3 is TGTGCCAGCAGCGGATCGGGACAGGGGTGGGAGACCCAGTACTTC. This chain uses TRBV7-9 with TRBJ2-5, with 10 bases aligning to TRBD1. Losses at the gene ends were 5 bases for V and 5 bases for J; bases not matched to a gene: 8. Looked up from germline, CDR1 is SEHNR and CDR2 is FQNEAQ (reference sequence). CDR3 length equals 15 residues.

The chain uses TRBV4-1 and TRBJ1-5; D uncertain. V lost 0 bases to trimming and J lost 7 bases, with 7 bases between them. The CDR3 is made up of 13 amino acids. Germline CDR1 MGHRA, CDR2 YSYEKL. CDR3 in DNA: TGCGCCAGCAGCCAAGAAAACATGCAGCCCCAGCATTTT. It translates to CASSQENMQPQHF.

With respect to this clone: This CDR3 is also generated by other DNA sequences in the sample. The rearrangement links TRBV28 to TRBJ2-5; the D gene is possibly TRBD1 (6 bases). V was shortened by 2 bases and J by 2 bases, with 6 bases between the two germline ends. Germline lookup yields CDR1 MDHEN and CDR2 SYDVKM. The CDR3 totals 13 residues. CDR3 bases: TGTGCCAGCAGTTTAGGACAGCAAGAGACCCAGTACTTC. Its translation is CASSLGQQETQYF.

This chain connects TRBV7-3 to TRBJ2-3; the match to TRBD2 covers 11 bases. V dropped 7 bases and J dropped 2; count of bases not matched to a gene: 14. Germline CDR1 reads SGHTA; CDR2 reads FQGTGA. The CDR3 runs 18 residues. CDR3 residues: CASTPRGIAGGLTDTQYF. The DNA of the CDR3 is TGTGCCAGCACCCCGAGGGGGATAGCGGGGGGGCTCACAGATACGCAGTATTTT. The variable domain in full, with the rest retrieved from reference TRBV7-3 and TRBJ2-3, is GAGVSQTPSNKVTEKGKYVELRCDPISGHTALYWYRQSLGQGPEFLIYFQGTGAADDSGLPNDRFFAVRPEGSVSTLKIQRTERGDSAVYLCASTPRGIAGGLTDTQYFGPGTRLTVL.

The chain joins TRBV27 to TRBJ2-1, with TRBD2 matching 10 bases. Germline assignment: CDR1 MNHEY and CDR2 SMNVEV (reference sequence). J gave up 9 bases and V 3 bases, and 11 bases lay outside the gene matches. The CDR3 has 16 residues. CDR3 region: CASSFFWSSGSLEQFF. The CDR3 bases are TGTGCCAGCAGTTTTTTTTGGTCTAGCGGGAGTCTTGAGCAGTTCTTC.

V and J are TRBV5-1 and TRBJ1-1, with D unclear. In germline, CDR1 is SGHRS, CDR2 YFSETQ. There are 16 residues in the CDR3. V was pared by 4 bases and J by 1 base, with 17 bases between. Here the CDR3 reads CASSPDFGSRNTEAFF. CDR3 bases: TGCGCCAGCAGCCCAGACTTTGGGTCTCGGAACACTGAAGCTTTCTTT.

This chain connects TRBV3-1 (or the pseudogene TRBV3-2) to TRBJ2-5; 9 bases fit TRBD1. Per the germline V gene, CDR1 is LGHDT and CDR2 is YNNKEL (reference sequence). The J segment lost 5 bases and the V segment lost 6 bases, leaving 10 bases of the junction unmatched. This CDR3 has 15 amino acids. The CDR3 region has the DNA TGTGCCAGCAGACCCCCTGACAGGGGGTGGGAGACCCAGTACTTC. This gives the protein CASRPPDRGWETQYF.

The genes are TRBV4-1 and TRBJ2-7; the D is unclear. The V end lost 1 base, the J end lost 4 bases, and 17 bases lay between the germline ends. Germline CDR1 and CDR2: MGHRA and YSYEKL. This CDR3 region has 16 residues. The CDR3 sequence: CASSQVVQLKPYEQYF. The CDR3, as DNA: TGCGCCAGCAGCCAAGTGGTTCAACTTAAGCCTTACGAGCAGTACTTC.

The chain employs TRBV10-3 and TRBJ2-7, with a possible D match to TRBD1 (6 bases). V lost 8 bases, J lost 9 bases, and 35 bases lay in between. CDR1 is ENHRY, CDR2 SYGVKD, per germline. This CDR3 has 18 amino acids. CDR3 protein: CAIDQGGGPGDTRRSQYF. The CDR3 DNA reads TGTGCCATCGACCAAGGGGGTGGTCCTGGGGACACCCGGCGCTCGCAGTACTTC.

Notes on this clone: The identical CDR3 is also encoded by other nucleotide sequences in the sample. The chain couples TRBV12-3 or TRBV12-4 to TRBJ1-5; tentatively, D is TRBD1 (6 bases). V was cut by 3 bases and J by 6 bases, with 6 bases left in between. The CDR3 contains 12 residues. CDR3 coding DNA: TGTGCCAGCAGTTTGACAGGTCAGCCCCAGCATTTT. Its translation is CASSLTGQPQHF.

The chain employs TRBV5-1 and TRBJ1-5; the match to TRBD1 covers 8 bases. The ends lost 0 bases at V and 2 bases at J; junction bases unmatched: 1. This CDR3 region has 15 residues. Germline CDR1 is SGHRS and CDR2 is YFSETQ. Here the CDR3 DNA reads TGCGCCAGCAGCTTGGTGACAGGGGGCAATCAGCCCCAGCATTTT. Translating gives CASSLVTGGNQPQHF.

The chain recombines TRBV9 with TRBJ2-7, with 10 bases that match TRBD1. Per the germline V gene, CDR1 is SGDLS and CDR2 is YYNGEE. J gave up 3 bases and V 8 bases, and 8 bases lay outside the gene matches. The CDR3 covers 14 residues. CDR3: CASGPGQGYYEQYF. In DNA form, the CDR3 reads TGTGCCAGTGGACCGGGACAGGGGTACTACGAGCAGTACTTC.

This clone showed up just a few times. The chain recombines TRBV29-1 with TRBJ2-7; 12 nucleotides match TRBD1. V dropped 6 bases and J dropped 7; count of bases not matched to a gene: 7. CDR1 and CDR2 from the germline V gene are SQVTM and ANQGSEA. This CDR3 has 13 amino acids. The CDR3 bases are TGCAGCGTCGAGGGACAGGGGGCGAAAGAGCAGTACTTC. Translating it yields CSVEGQGAKEQYF.

The V gene is TRBV19, the J gene TRBJ2-1; 8 positions match TRBD2. There are 15 residues in the CDR3. With V trimmed by 3 bases and J by 2 bases, 3 bases remained unmatched. CDR1 LNHDA and CDR2 SQIVND come from the germline V gene (reference sequence). The CDR3, as DNA: TGTGCCAGTAGTATCTTTAGCGGGGCCTACAATGAGCAGTTCTTC. Translated, it gives CASSIFSGAYNEQFF.

A word on this clone: This CDR3 is also generated by other DNA sequences in the sample. The chain couples TRBV6-5 to TRBJ1-1; D ambiguous. The CDR3 sequence is 11 residues long. Per the germline V gene, CDR1 is MNHEY and CDR2 is SVGAGI. Trimming removed 5 bases from V and 4 bases from J, with 5 bases in between. The CDR3 spells CASSRGTEAFF. CDR3 in DNA: TGTGCCAGCAGTCGGGGCACTGAAGCTTTCTTT.

This rearrangement joins TRBV11-2 to TRBJ1-3; TRBD1 agrees at 8 bases. Germline V lookup: CDR1 SGHAT, CDR2 FQNNGV. The CDR3 is made up of 16 amino acids. J gave up 6 bases and V 6 bases, and 13 bases lay outside the gene matches. CDR3 loop: CASSSPKQGVENTIYF. The DNA of the CDR3 is TGTGCCAGCAGTTCTCCCAAACAGGGGGTAGAAAACACCATATATTTT.

J is TRBJ2-4 and V is TRBV7-2; D uncertain. Germline V lookup: CDR1 SGHTA, CDR2 FQGNSA. V lost 1 base and J 0 bases, leaving 7 bases between the germline ends. The CDR3 covers 15 residues. The CDR3 protein is CASSLDRVAKNIQYF. In nucleotides, the CDR3 is TGTGCCAGCAGCTTAGACAGAGTAGCCAAAAACATTCAGTACTTC.

The chain uses TRBV10-3 and TRBJ1-1; D might be TRBD1 (6 bases). Trimming left V 10 bases short and J 1 base short, with 10 bases between. Germline loops: CDR1 ENHRY, CDR2 SYGVKD. CDR3 length equals 12 residues. This chain's CDR3 is CATATGNTEAFF. DNA of the CDR3: TGTGCCACCGCGACAGGGAACACTGAAGCTTTCTTT.

The J gene is TRBJ1-1, the V gene TRBV28; D uncertain. The V gene lost 6 bases and the J gene lost 1 base, with 12 bases spanning the gap. The CDR3 has 14 residues. Per germline, CDR1 MDHEN and CDR2 SYDVKM. CDR3 DNA sequence: TGTGCCAGCAGAAGTAGAGGTGGGAACACTGAAGCTTTCTTT. Its translation is CASRSRGGNTEAFF.

The rearrangement links TRBV18 to TRBJ1-1; TRBD1 might be the D (6 bases). CDR3 size: 16 residues. Trimming took off 3 bases at V and 4 bases at J, with 18 bases between the two ends. Germline V CDR1 and CDR2: KGHSH, LQKENI. The CDR3 sequence: CASSPRKPTGLTEAFF. In DNA form, the CDR3 reads TGTGCCAGCTCACCTAGGAAACCAACAGGGCTCACTGAAGCTTTCTTT.